The T cell receptor beta chain under discussion was sequenced for a study of control samples from healthy donors and cancer patients. With 6 bases clipped from V and 8 bases from J, the junction kept 15 bases outside the gene matches. There are 16 residues in the CDR3. Per germline, CDR1 SGHRS and CDR2 YFSETQ. Clones were sequenced by immunoSEQ multiplex PCR, and TCRdb holds only the in-frame ones, with some missing. The data hold about 98,000 clones, with roughly 78% observed a single time. The chain is built from TRBV5-1 and TRBJ2-1, with 9 bases that match TRBD2. The clonotype comes from a man aged 60-69 years in good health. Input material: blood. CDR3 nucleotides: TGCGCCAGCACCCAAAGAGCGGGACTAGCAGGAGATGAGCAGTTCTTC. As protein: CASTQRAGLAGDEQFF.